This T cell receptor beta chain was identified in a study of OX40 agonist ivuxolimab in advanced cancers. Trimming at V came to 2 bases and at J to 6 bases, leaving 7 bases not matched to a gene. CDR1 is ENHRY and CDR2 is SYGVKD in the germline V gene. The CDR3 length is 15 residues. TCRdb's table, derived via immunoSEQ multiplex PCR, lists solely in-frame clones and lacks some. The sample includes approximately 79,000 clones, approximately 95% of them seen just once. The sample here was CD4+ or CD8+ T cells sorted from blood, taken in a trial of the OX40 agonist ivuxolimab. This receptor was identified in an adult with an advanced solid tumor such as melanoma, head and neck, liver or kidney cancer. The chain links TRBV10-3 to TRBJ1-2; 9 bases fit TRBD1. The CDR3 sequence: CAISERGQGMNGYTF. In DNA form, the CDR3 reads TGTGCCATCAGTGAGAGGGGACAGGGAATGAATGGCTACACCTTC.